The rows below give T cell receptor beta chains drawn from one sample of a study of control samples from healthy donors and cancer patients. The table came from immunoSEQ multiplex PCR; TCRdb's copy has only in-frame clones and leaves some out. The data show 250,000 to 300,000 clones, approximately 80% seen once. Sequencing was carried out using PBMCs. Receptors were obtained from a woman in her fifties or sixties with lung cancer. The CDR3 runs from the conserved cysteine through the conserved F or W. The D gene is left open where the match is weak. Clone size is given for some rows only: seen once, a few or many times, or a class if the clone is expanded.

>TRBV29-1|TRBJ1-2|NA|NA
CSVDKVSMRYTF
TGCAGCGTTGACAAGGTCAGCATGCGCTACACCTTC
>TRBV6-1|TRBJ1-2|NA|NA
CASSEGRHDPNYGYTF
TGTGCCAGCAGTGAGGGGCGGCATGATCCTAACTATGGCTACACCTTC
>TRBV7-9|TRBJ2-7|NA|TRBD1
CASSSGTGAYEQYF
TGTGCCAGCAGCTCAGGAACAGGGGCGTACGAGCAGTACTTC
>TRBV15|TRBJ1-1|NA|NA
CATSRPGPANTEAFF
TGTGCCACCAGCAGGCCGGGACCCGCTAACACTGAAGCTTTCTTT
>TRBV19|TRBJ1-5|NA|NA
CASSKGGWDQPQHF
TGTGCCAGTAGTAAGGGGGGGTGGGATCAGCCCCAGCATTTT
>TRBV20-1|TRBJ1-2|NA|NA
CSASWGSYGYTF
TGCAGTGCTAGTTGGGGGTCCTATGGCTACACCTTC
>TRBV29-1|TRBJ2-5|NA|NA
CSVEAGVETQYF
TGCAGCGTTGAAGCAGGGGTGGAGACCCAGTACTTC
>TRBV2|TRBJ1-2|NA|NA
CASRNFYGYTF
TGTGCCAGCAGGAACTTCTATGGCTACACCTTC
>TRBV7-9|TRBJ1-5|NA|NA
CASSLSGEGPQHF
TGTGCCAGCAGCTTATCCGGGGAAGGGCCCCAGCATTTT
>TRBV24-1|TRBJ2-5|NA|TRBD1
CATSTGQGAGETQYF
TGTGCCACCAGTACAGGACAGGGGGCAGGGGAGACCCAGTACTTC
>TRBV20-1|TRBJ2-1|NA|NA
CSASGRFDNEQFF
TGCAGTGCTAGTGGCAGGTTCGATAATGAGCAGTTCTTC
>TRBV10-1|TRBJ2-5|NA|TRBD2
CASSGNSPGGAETQYF
TGCGCCAGCAGCGGCAACAGCCCGGGAGGCGCAGAGACCCAGTACTTC
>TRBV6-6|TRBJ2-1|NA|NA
CASSPLGSSYNEQFF
TGTGCCAGCAGTCCTCTTGGGAGCTCCTACAATGAGCAGTTCTTC
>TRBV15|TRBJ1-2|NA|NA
CATSRDPGLPGYTF
TGTGCCACCAGCAGAGATCCGGGGCTCCCAGGCTACACCTTC
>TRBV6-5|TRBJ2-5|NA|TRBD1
CASSNGQGAGETQYF
TGTGCCAGCAGCAACGGACAGGGGGCGGGGGAGACCCAGTACTTC
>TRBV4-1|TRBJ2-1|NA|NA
CASSQAPSLADEQFF
TGCGCCAGCAGCCAGGCCCCCTCATTAGCCGATGAGCAGTTCTTC
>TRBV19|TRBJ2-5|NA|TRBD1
CASSRDREETQYF
TGTGCCAGTAGCCGAGACAGGGAGGAGACCCAGTACTTC
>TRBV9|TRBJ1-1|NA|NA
CASSQFMNTEAFF
TGTGCCAGCAGTCAATTTATGAACACTGAAGCTTTCTTT
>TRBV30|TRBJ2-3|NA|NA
CAWSTGVTDTQYF
TGTGCCTGGAGTACCGGGGTCACAGATACGCAGTATTTT
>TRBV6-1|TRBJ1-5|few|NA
CASSEVPSQPQHF
TGTGCCAGCAGTGAGGTTCCCTCACAGCCCCAGCATTTT
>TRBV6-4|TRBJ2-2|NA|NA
CASSEARGTGELFF
TGTGCCAGCAGTGAAGCTAGAGGAACCGGGGAGCTGTTTTTT
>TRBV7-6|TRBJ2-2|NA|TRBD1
CASSLAETGFGGGELFF
TGTGCCAGCAGCTTAGCTGAGACAGGGTTTGGTGGCGGGGAGCTGTTTTTT